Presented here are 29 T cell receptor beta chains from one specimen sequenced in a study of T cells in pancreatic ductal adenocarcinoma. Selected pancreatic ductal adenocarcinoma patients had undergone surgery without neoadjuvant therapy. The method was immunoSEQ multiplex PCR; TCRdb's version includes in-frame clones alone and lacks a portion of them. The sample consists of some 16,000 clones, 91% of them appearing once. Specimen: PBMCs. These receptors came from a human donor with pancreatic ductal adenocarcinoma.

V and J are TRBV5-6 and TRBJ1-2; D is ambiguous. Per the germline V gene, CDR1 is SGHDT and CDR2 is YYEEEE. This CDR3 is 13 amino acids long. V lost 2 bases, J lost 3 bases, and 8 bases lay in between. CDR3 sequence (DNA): TGTGCCAGCAGCTTAGAAGCGGACTATGGCTACACCTTC. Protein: CASSLEADYGYTF.

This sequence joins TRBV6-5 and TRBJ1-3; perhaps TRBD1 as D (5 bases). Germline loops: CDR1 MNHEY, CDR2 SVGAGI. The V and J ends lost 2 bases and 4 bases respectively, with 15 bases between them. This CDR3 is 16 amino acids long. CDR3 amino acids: CASSYAGGTSGNTIYF. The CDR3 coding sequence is TGTGCCAGCAGTTACGCGGGGGGAACGAGCGGAAACACCATATATTTT.

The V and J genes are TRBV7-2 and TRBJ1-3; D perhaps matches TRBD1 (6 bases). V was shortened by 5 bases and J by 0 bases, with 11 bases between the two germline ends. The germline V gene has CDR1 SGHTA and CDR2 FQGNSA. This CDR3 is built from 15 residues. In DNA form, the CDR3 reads TGTGCCAGCAGCACATACAGGGCCTCTGGAAACACCATATATTTT. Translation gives CASSTYRASGNTIYF.

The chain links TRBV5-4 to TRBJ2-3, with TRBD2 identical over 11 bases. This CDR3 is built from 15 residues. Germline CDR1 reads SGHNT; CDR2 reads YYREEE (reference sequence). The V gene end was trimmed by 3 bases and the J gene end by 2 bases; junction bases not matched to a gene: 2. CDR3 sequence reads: CASSYSGGDTDTQYF. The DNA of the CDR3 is TGTGCCAGCAGCTATAGCGGGGGGGACACAGATACGCAGTATTTT.

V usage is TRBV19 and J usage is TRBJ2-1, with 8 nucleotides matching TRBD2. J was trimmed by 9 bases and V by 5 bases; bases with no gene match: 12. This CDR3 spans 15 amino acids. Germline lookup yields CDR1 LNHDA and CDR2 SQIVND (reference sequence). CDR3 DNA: TGTGCCAGTAGTCTGGTGGTAGCGGGATCGAGTGAGCAGTTCTTC. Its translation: CASSLVVAGSSEQFF. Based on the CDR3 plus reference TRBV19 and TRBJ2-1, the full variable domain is DGGITQSPKYLFRKEGQNVTLSCEQNLNHDAMYWYRQDPGQGLRLIYYSQIVNDFQKGDIAEGYSVSREKKESFPLTVTSAQKNPTAFYLCASSLVVAGSSEQFFGPGTRLTVL.

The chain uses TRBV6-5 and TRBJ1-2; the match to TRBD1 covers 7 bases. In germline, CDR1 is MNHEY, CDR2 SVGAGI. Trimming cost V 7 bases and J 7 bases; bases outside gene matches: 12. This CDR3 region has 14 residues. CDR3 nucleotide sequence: TGTGCCAGCACCAGAGGGGGCGCGGGAAGTGGCTACACCTTC. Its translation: CASTRGGAGSGYTF.

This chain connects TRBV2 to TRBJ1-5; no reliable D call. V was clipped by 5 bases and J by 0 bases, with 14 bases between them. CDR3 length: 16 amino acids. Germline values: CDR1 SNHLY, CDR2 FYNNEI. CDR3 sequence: CASSFSTDYSNQPQHF. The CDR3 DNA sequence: TGTGCCAGCAGTTTTTCCACGGACTATAGCAATCAGCCCCAGCATTTT. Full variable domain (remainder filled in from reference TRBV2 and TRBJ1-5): EPEVTQTPSHQVTQMGQEVILRCVPISNHLYFYWYRQILGQKVEFLVSFYNNEISEKSEIFDDQFSVERPDGSNFTLKIRSTKLEDSAMYFCASSFSTDYSNQPQHFGDGTRLSIL.

The CDR3 coding sequence is TGTGCCAGCAGTTTATTTATGATTAGGGGGGCGAATACCTACGAGCAGTACTTC. Translating it yields CASSLFMIRGANTYEQYF. The chain joins TRBV28 to TRBJ2-7; TRBD1 or TRBD2 may be the D gene (6 bases each). Per the germline V gene, CDR1 is MDHEN and CDR2 is SYDVKM. V lost 1 base to trimming and J lost 2 bases, with 21 bases between them. The CDR3 runs to 18 residues.

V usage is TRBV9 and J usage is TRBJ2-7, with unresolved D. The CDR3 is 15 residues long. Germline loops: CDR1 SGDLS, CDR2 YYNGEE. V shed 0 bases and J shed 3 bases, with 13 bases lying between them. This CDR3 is CASSVADAWSYEQYF. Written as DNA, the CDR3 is TGTGCCAGCAGCGTAGCGGACGCCTGGAGCTACGAGCAGTACTTC.

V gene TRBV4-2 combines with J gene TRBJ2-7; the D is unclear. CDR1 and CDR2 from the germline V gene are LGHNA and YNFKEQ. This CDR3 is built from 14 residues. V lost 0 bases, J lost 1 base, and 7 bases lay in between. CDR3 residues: CASSQEFQSYEQYF. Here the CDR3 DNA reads TGTGCCAGCAGCCAAGAGTTTCAGTCCTACGAGCAGTACTTC.

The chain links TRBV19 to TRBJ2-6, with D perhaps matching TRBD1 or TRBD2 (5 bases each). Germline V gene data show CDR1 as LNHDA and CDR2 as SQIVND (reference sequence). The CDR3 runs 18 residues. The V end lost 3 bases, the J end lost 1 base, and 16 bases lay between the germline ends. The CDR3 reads CASSIKAGWESGANVLTF. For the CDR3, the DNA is TGTGCCAGTAGTATTAAAGCAGGGTGGGAGTCTGGGGCCAACGTCCTGACTTTC.

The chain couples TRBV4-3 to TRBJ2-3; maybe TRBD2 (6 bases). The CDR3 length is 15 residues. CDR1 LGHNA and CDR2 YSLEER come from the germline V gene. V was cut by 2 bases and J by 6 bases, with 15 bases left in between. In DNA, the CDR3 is TGCGCCAGCAGCCAACGCGGGGCAGGATGGGATACGCAGTATTTT. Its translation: CASSQRGAGWDTQYF.

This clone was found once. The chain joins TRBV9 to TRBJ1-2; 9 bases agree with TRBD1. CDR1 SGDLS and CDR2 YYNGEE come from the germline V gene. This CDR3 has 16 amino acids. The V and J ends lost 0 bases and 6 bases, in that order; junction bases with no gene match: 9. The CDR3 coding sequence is TGTGCCAGCAGCGTAGCCCGGACAGGGGCCCTCAATGGCTACACCTTC. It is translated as CASSVARTGALNGYTF.

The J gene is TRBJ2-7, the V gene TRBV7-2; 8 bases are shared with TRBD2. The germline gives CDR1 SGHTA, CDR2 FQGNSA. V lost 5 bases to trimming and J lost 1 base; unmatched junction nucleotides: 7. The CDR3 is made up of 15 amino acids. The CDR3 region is CASSRLAGGSYEQYF. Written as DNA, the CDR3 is TGTGCCAGCAGCCGACTCGCGGGGGGTTCCTACGAGCAGTACTTC.

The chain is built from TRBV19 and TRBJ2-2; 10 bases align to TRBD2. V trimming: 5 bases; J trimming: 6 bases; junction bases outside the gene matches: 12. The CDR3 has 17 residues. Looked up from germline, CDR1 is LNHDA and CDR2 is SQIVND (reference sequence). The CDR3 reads CASSLPVGTSVSGELFF. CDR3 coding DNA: TGTGCCAGTAGTCTCCCAGTAGGGACTAGCGTTTCCGGGGAGCTGTTTTTT.

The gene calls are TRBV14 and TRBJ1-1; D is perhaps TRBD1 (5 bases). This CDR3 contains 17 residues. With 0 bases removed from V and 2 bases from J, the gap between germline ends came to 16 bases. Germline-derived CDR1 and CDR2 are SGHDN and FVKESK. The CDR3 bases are TGTGCCAGCAGCCAAGATTCAGCGGGACCCATTAACACTGAAGCTTTCTTT. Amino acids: CASSQDSAGPINTEAFF.

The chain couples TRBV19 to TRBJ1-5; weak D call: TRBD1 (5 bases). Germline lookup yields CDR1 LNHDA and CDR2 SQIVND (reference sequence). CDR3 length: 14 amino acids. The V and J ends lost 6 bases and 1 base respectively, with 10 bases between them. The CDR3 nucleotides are TGTGCCAGTAGGCCTGGGGGGAGCAATCAGCCCCAGCATTTT. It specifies CASRPGGSNQPQHF.

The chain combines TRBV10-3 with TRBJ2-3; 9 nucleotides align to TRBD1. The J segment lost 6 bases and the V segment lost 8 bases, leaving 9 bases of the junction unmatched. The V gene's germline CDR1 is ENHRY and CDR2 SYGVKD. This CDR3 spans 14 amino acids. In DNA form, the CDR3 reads TGTGCCATCCAGGCGGGACAGGGCCGGGATACGCAGTATTTT. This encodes CAIQAGQGRDTQYF.

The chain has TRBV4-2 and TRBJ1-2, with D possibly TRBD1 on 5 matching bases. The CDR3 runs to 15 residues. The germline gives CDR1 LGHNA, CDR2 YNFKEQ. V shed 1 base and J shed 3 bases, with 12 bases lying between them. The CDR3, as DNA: TGTGCCAGCAGCCAAGCGGGGACGGGAGACTATGGCTACACCTTC. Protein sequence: CASSQAGTGDYGYTF.

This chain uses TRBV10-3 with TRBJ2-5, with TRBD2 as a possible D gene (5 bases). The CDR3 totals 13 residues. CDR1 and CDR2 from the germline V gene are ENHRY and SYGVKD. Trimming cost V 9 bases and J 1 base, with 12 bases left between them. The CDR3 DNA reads TGTGCCATTACGGGCGGGCCCCAAGAGACCCAGTACTTC. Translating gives CAITGGPQETQYF.

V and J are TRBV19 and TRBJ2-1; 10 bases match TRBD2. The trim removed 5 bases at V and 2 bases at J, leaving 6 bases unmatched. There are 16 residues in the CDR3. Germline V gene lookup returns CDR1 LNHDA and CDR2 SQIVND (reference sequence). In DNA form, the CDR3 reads TGTGCCAGTAGTGTTACCGGACTAGCGGCCTACAATGAGCAGTTCTTC. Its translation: CASSVTGLAAYNEQFF.

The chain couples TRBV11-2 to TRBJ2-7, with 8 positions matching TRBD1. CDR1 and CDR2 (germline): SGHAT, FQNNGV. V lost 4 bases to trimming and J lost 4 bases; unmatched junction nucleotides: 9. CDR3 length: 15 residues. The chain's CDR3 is CASSSLQGGYYEQYF. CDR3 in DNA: TGTGCCAGCAGCTCACTACAGGGGGGTTATTACGAGCAGTACTTC.

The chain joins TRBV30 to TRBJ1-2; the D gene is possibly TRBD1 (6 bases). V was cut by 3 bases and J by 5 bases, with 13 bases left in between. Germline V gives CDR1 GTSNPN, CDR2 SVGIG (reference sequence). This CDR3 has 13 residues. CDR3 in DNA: TGTGCCTGGAGACCCTATGGACAGTATGGCTACACCTTC. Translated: CAWRPYGQYGYTF.

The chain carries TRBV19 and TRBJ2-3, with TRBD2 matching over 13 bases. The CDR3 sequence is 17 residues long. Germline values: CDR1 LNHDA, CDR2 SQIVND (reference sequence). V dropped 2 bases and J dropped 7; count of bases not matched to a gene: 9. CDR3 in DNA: TGTGCCAGTAGTATACCCCCACTAGCGGGGGGGCCAAATACGCAGTATTTT. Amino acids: CASSIPPLAGGPNTQYF.

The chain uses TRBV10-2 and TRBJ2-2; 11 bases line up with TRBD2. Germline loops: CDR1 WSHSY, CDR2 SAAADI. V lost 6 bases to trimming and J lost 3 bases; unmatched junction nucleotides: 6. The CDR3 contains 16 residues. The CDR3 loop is CASSVLAGEYTGELFF. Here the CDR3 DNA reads TGCGCCAGCAGCGTACTAGCGGGAGAATACACCGGGGAGCTGTTTTTT.

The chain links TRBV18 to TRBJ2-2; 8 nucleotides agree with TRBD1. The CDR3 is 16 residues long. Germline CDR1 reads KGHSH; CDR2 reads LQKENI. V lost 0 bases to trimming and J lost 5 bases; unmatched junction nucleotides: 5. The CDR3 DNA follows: TGTGCCAGCTCACCACCCAATTACAGGGGGACCGGGGAGCTGTTTTTT. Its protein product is CASSPPNYRGTGELFF.

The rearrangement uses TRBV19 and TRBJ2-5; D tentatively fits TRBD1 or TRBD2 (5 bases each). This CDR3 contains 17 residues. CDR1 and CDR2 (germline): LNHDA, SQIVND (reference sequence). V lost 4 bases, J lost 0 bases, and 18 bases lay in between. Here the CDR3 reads CASSRRGTQPYQETQYF. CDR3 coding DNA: TGTGCCAGTAGTAGAAGAGGGACCCAGCCGTACCAAGAGACCCAGTACTTC.

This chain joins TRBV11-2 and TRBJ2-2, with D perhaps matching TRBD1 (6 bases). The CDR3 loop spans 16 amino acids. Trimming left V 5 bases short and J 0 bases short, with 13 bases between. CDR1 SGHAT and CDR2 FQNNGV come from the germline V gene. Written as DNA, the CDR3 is TGTGCCAGCAGCCCCCGGGCAGGGGCGAACACCGGGGAGCTGTTTTTT. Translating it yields CASSPRAGANTGELFF.

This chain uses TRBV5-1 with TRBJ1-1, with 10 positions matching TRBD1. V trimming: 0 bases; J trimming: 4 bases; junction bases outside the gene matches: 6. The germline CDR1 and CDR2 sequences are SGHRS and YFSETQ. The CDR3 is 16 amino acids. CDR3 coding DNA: TGCGCCAGCAGCTTGGCGACCGGACAGGGGGGCACTGAAGCTTTCTTT. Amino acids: CASSLATGQGGTEAFF.